This T cell receptor (beta chain) is from a study of Graves' ophthalmopathy and Graves' hyperthyroidism. Germline-derived CDR1 and CDR2 are DFQATT and SNEGSKA (reference sequence). V shed 1 base and J 7 bases; nucleotides not matched to a gene: 6. The CDR3 consists of 13 residues. RNA transcripts yielded amplified TCR beta CDR3 regions. First-round RT-PCR used HTBI primers; second-round multiplex PCR followed. One entry per CDR3 protein results from TCRdb running MiXCR on the multiplex PCR reads. This table has approximately 410,000 distinct CDR3 sequences, less than 20% appearing once. Sequences were obtained from peripheral blood. The receptor was isolated from a woman between 18 and 30 years old with stable Graves' hyperthyroidism. This rearrangement joins TRBV20-1 to TRBJ2-5; 7 bases fit TRBD2. For the CDR3, the DNA is TGCAGTGCTAGAGTTGGGGGGGGAGGGACCCAGTACTTC. As protein: CSARVGGGGTQYF.